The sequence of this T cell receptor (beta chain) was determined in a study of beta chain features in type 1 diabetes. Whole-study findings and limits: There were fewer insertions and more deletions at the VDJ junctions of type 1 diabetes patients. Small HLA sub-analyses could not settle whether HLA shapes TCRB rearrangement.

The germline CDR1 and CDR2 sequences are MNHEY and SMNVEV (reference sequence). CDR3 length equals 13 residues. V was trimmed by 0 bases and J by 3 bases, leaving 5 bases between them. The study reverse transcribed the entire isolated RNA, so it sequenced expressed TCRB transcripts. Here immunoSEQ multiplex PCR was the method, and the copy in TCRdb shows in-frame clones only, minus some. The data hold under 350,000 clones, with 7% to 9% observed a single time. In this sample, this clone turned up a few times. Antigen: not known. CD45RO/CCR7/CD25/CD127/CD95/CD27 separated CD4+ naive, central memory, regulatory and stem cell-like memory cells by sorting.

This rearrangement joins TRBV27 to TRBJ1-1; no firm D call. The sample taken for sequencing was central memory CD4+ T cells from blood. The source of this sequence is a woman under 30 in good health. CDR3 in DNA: TGTGCCAGCAGTTTATCTAGGTACACTGAAGCTTTCTTT. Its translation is CASSLSRYTEAFF.